A selection of T cell receptor beta chains follows, all from one sample in a study of shared clonotypes between healthy human individuals. Assay used: immunoSEQ multiplex PCR; TCRdb lists only in-frame clones, some missing. The table lists about 2 million clones, about 95% of them singletons, with more than 0.95% in the top ten. The sequenced sample consisted of naive CD8+ T cells sorted from blood. Source of these receptors: a man aged 18-30 years in good health. Both conserved end residues are part of each CDR3. Each record gives: V gene, D gene, J gene, clone size, CDR3 protein, CDR3 DNA. The D gene is left open where the match is weak. Size tells how often a clone was seen (once, few, many) or the class of an expanded clone, and some rows leave it out.

TRBV5-4,NA,TRBJ1-1,NA,CASSLFLNTEAFF,TGTGCCAGCAGCTTATTTTTGAACACTGAAGCTTTCTTT
TRBV4-1,NA,TRBJ2-3,NA,CASSQGGGAWAQYF,TGCGCCAGCAGCCAAGGAGGCGGGGCCTGGGCGCAGTATTTT
TRBV5-1,TRBD1,TRBJ2-7,NA,CASSWDSSDYEQYF,TGCGCCAGCAGCTGGGACAGCTCCGATTACGAGCAGTACTTC
TRBV11-2,NA,TRBJ2-5,NA,CASSLDPLAETQYF,TGTGCCAGCAGCTTAGATCCGCTAGCAGAGACCCAGTACTTC
TRBV5-4,TRBD2,TRBJ2-7,NA,CASSEGLAGPGVYEQYF,TGTGCCAGCAGCGAGGGACTAGCGGGCCCCGGCGTTTACGAGCAGTACTTC
TRBV5-1,TRBD1,TRBJ2-1,once,CASSLAFPGGYNEQFF,TGCGCCAGCAGCTTGGCCTTTCCAGGGGGCTACAATGAGCAGTTCTTC
TRBV27,NA,TRBJ2-7,NA,CASSFSLGGEAYEQYF,TGTGCCAGCAGTTTCTCATTAGGGGGGGAGGCCTACGAGCAGTACTTC
TRBV29-1,TRBD1,TRBJ2-7,NA,CSAGDSTYEQYF,TGCAGCGCTGGGGACAGCACCTACGAGCAGTACTTC
TRBV7-9,NA,TRBJ1-1,NA,CASRGMNTEAFF,TGTGCCAGCAGGGGAATGAACACTGAAGCTTTCTTT
TRBV11-1,NA,TRBJ2-7,NA,CASSPSTASYEQYF,TGTGCCAGCAGCCCCTCGACCGCCTCCTACGAGCAGTACTTC
TRBV19,NA,TRBJ2-7,NA,CASSEDLESYEQYF,TGTGCCAGTAGTGAGGACCTAGAGAGCTACGAGCAGTACTTC